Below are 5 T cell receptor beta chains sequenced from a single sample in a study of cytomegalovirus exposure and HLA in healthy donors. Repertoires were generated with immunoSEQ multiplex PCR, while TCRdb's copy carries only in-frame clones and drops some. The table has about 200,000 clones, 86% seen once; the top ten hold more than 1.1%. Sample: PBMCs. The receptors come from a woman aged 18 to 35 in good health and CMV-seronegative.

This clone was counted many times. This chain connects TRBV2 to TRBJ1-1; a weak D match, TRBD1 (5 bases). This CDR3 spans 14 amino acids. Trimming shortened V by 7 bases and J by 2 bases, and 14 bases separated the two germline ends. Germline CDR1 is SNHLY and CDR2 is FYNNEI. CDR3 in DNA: TGTGCCAGCAAACGGACACACCTCAACACTGAAGCTTTCTTT. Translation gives CASKRTHLNTEAFF.

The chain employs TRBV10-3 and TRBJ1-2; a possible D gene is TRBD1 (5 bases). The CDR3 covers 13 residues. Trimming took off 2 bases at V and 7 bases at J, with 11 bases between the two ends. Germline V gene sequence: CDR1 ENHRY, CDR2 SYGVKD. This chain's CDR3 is CAISEGGSVGYTF. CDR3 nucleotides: TGTGCCATCAGTGAGGGGGGGTCGGTTGGCTACACCTTC.

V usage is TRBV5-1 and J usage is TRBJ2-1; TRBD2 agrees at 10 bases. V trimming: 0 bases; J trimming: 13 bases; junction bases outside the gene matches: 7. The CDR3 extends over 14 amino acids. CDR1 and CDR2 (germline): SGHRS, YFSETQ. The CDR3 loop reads CASSLVLAGSEQFF. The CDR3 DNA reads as TGCGCCAGCAGCTTGGTACTAGCGGGAAGTGAACAGTTCTTC.

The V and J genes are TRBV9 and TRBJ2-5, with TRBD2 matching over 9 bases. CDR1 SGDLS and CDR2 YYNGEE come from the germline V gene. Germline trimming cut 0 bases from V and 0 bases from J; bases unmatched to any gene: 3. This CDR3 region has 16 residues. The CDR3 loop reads CASSVDSGGYQETQYF. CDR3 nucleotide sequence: TGTGCCAGCAGCGTAGATAGCGGGGGTTACCAAGAGACCCAGTACTTC.

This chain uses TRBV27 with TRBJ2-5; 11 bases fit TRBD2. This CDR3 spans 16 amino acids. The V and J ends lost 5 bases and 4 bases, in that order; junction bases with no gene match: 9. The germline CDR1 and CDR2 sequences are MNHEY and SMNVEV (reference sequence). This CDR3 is CASSPRLAGLGETQYF. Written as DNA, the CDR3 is TGTGCCAGCAGTCCTCGACTAGCGGGACTCGGAGAGACCCAGTACTTC.